The clone carrying this T cell receptor (beta chain) was seen a handful of times. No antigen is known for it. The sample originates from a study of glioma-infiltrating T cells. Broader study findings: Gliomas, especially low-grade, showed above-expected tissue-blood divergence; non-neoplastic patients showed below. Only very few CDR3 sequences appeared in both tissue and blood.

Germline V CDR1 and CDR2: DFQATT, SNEGSKA (reference sequence). The CDR3 covers 13 residues. Trimming left V 5 bases short and J 0 bases short, with 8 bases between. The iRepertoire nested amplicon-rescue multiplex PCR amplified TCR alpha and beta CDR3s from RNA. One-step reverse transcription and amplification started from around 100-400 ng of tissue mRNA or PBMC total RNA. Using its own MiXCR run on the multiplex PCR reads, TCRdb lists one record per CDR3 protein. The table shows around 150,000 distinct CDR3 sequences, with roughly 43% occurring only once. The source is a human donor with low-grade glioma or glioblastoma, undergoing nonglioma brain surgery, or in good health (not recorded which). The material sequenced was glioma tissue, nonneoplastic brain tissue, or PBMCs (not recorded which). The chain uses TRBV20-1 and TRBJ1-5; D unclear. The CDR3 is CSAVRYSNQPQHF. The CDR3 region has the DNA TGCAGTGCTGTAAGATATAGCAATCAGCCCCAGCATTTT.